This TCR beta chain derives from a study of identical twins. Points from the study as a whole: Out-of-frame beta chain sequences displayed weaker excess sharing between twins.

This clonotype was detected ten times or more. The antigen is undetermined. Each CDR3 protein is one row after TCRdb ran MiXCR on the 5' RACE reads. The sample lists a few hundred thousand distinct CDR3 sequences, 9% occurring once. The TCR sequence derives from a woman aged 45-65 years in good health. The specimen sequenced was naive T cells sorted from blood.

In nucleotides, the CDR3 is TGCAGCGTAGGGATAGCGGGCACATACAATGAGCAGTTCTTC. It is translated as CSVGIAGTYNEQFF. V is TRBV29-1 and J is TRBJ2-1; the match to TRBD2 covers 7 bases. This CDR3 contains 14 residues. The J segment lost 4 bases and the V segment lost 6 bases, leaving 9 bases of the junction unmatched. Germline-derived CDR1 and CDR2 are SQVTM and ANQGSEA.